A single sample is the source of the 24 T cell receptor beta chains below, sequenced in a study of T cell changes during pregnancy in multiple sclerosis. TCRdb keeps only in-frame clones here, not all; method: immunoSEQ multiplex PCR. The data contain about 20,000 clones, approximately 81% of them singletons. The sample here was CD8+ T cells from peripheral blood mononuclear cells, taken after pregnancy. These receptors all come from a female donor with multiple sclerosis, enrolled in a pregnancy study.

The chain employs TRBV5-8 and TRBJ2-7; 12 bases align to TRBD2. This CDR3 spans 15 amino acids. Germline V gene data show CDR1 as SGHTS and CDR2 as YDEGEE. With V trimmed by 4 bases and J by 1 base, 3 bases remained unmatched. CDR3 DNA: TGTGCCAGCAGCATCGGGACTAGCGGGTCCTACGAGCAGTACTTC. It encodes CASSIGTSGSYEQYF.

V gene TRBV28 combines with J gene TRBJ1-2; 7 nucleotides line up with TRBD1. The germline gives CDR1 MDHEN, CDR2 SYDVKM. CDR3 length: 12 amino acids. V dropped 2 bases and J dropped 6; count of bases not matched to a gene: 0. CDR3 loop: CASSLRGHGYTF. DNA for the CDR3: TGTGCCAGCAGTTTAAGGGGGCATGGCTACACCTTC.

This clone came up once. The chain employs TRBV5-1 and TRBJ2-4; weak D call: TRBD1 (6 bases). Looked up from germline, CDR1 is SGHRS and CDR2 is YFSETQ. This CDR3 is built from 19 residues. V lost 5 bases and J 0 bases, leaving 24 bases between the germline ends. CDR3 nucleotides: TGCGCCAGCAGTTCAACGCATGCAACAGGGAAACTAGCCAAAAACATTCAGTACTTC. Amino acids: CASSSTHATGKLAKNIQYF.

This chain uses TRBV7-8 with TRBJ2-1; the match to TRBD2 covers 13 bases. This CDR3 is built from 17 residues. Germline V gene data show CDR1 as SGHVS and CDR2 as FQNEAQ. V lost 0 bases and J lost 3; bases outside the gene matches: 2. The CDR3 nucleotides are TGTGCCAGCAGCTTAGCCGGACTAGCGGGGGTCTACAATGAGCAGTTCTTC. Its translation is CASSLAGLAGVYNEQFF.

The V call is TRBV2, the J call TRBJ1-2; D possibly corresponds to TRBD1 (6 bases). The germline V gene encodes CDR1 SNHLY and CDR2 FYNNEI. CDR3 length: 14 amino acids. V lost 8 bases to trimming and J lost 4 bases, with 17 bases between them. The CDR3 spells CASRAGGDGYGYTF. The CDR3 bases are TGTGCCAGCCGGGCGGGGGGCGACGGCTATGGCTACACCTTC.

The CDR3 loop reads CASSDGVAQYF. The CDR3 DNA reads TGTGCCAGCAGCGACGGAGTGGCCCAGTACTTC. The chain uses TRBV7-2 and TRBJ2-5, with D unresolved. The CDR3 length is 11 residues. V shed 5 bases and J shed 9 bases, with 10 bases lying between them. Germline V gene data show CDR1 as SGHTA and CDR2 as FQGNSA. The full variable domain, its missing parts supplied by reference TRBV7-2 and TRBJ2-5, is GAGVSQSPSNKVTEKGKDVELRCDPISGHTALYWYRQSLGQGLEFLIYFQGNSAPDKSGLPSDRFSAERTGGSVSTLTIQRTQQEDSAVYLCASSDGVAQYFGPGTRLLVL.

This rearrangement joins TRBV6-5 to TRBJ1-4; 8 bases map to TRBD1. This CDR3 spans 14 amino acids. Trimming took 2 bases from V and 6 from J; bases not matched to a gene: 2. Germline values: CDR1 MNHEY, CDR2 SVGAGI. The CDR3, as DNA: TGTGCCAGCAGTTACCAGGGGGCAGATGAAAAACTGTTTTTT. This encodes CASSYQGADEKLFF.

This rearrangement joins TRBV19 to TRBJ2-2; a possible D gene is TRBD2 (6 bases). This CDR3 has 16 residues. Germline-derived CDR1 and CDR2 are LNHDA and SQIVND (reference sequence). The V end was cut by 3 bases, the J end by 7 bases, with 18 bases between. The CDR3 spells CASSMLEGPMLGELFF. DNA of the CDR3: TGTGCCAGTAGTATGTTGGAGGGCCCCATGCTCGGGGAGCTGTTTTTT.

In DNA, the CDR3 is TGTGCCAGTAGTACTAGCGGGAGGAGCTCCTACGAGCAGTACTTC. As protein: CASSTSGRSSYEQYF. J is TRBJ2-7 and V is TRBV19, with 11 bases fitting TRBD2. Unmatched junction bases numbered 2, after V lost 4 bases and J lost 0 bases. CDR3 length: 15 residues. Germline V lookup: CDR1 LNHDA, CDR2 SQIVND (reference sequence).

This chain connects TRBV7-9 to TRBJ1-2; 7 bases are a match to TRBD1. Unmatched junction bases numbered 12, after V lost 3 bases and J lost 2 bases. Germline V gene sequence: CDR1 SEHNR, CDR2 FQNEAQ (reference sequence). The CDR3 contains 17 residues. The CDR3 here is CASSFRDSDPTNYGYTF. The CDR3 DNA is TGTGCCAGCAGCTTCCGGGACAGCGATCCAACAAACTATGGCTACACCTTC.

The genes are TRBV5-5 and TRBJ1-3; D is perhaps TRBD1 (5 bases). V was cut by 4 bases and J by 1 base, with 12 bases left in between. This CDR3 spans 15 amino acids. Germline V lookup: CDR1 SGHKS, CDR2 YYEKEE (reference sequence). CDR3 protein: CASSRGDYSGNTIYF. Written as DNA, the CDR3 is TGTGCCAGCAGCCGAGGGGACTATTCTGGAAACACCATATATTTT. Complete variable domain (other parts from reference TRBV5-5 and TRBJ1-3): DAGVTQSPTHLIKTRGQQVTLRCSPISGHKSVSWYQQVLGQGPQFIFQYYEKEERGRGNFPDRFSARQFPNYSSELNVNALLLGDSALYLCASSRGDYSGNTIYFGEGSWLTVV.

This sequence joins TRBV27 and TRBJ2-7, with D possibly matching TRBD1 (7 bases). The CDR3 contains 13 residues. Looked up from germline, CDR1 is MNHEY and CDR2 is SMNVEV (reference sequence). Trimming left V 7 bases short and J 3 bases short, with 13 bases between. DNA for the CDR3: TGTGCCAGCACCGGAGGGACAGACTACGAGCAGTACTTC. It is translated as CASTGGTDYEQYF.

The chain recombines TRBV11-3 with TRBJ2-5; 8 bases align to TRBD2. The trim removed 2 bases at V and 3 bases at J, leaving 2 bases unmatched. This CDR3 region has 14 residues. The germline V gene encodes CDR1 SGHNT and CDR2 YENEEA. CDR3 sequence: CASSLRGGEETQYF. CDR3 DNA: TGTGCCAGCAGCTTACGGGGGGGGGAAGAGACCCAGTACTTC.

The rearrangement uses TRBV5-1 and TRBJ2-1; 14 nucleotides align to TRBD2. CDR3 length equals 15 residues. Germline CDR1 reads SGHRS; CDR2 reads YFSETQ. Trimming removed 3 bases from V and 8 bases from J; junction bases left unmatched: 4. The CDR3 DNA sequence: TGCGCCAGCAGCTCGGAGGGACTAGCGGGGGATGAGCAGTTCTTC. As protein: CASSSEGLAGDEQFF.

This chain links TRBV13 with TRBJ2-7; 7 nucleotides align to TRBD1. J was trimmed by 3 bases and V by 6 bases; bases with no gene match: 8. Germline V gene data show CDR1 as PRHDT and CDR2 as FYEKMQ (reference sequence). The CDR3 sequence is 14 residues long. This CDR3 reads CASSRDRDGYEQYF. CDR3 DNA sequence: TGTGCCAGCAGTCGTGACAGGGACGGCTACGAGCAGTACTTC. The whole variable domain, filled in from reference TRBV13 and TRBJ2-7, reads AAGVIQSPRHLIKEKRETATLKCYPIPRHDTVYWYQQGPGQDPQFLISFYEKMQSDKGSIPDRFSAQQFSDYHSELNMSSLELGDSALYFCASSRDRDGYEQYFGPGTRLTVT.

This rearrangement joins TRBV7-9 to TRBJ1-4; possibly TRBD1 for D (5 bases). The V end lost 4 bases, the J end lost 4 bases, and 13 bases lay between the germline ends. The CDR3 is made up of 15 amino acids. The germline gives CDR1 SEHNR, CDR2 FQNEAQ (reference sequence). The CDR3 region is CASSYLTVNNEKLFF. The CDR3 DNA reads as TGTGCCAGCAGCTACTTGACAGTTAATAATGAAAAACTGTTTTTT.

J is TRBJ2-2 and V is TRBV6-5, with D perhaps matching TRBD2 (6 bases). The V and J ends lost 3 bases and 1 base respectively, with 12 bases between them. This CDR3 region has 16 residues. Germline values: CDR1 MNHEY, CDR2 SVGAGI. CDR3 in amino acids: CASSYRETRNTGELFF. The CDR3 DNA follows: TGTGCCAGCAGTTATCGGGAGACAAGGAACACCGGGGAGCTGTTTTTT.

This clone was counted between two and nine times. DNA for the CDR3: TGTGCCAGCAGCTTCACTAGCGTGAGCTCCTACAATGAGCAGTTCTTC. Protein product: CASSFTSVSSYNEQFF. The chain carries TRBV7-2 and TRBJ2-1; 7 positions match TRBD2. The CDR3 consists of 16 residues. CDR1 is SGHTA and CDR2 is FQGNSA in the germline V gene. Trimming removed 3 bases from V and 0 bases from J; junction bases left unmatched: 5.

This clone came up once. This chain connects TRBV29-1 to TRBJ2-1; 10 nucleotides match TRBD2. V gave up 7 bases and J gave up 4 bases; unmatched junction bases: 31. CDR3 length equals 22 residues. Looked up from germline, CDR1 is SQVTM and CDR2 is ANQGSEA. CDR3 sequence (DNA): TGCAGCGGCGTAATTGGAAGGTTTTGGCTAGCGGGGGCCGGGACTACGTACAATGAGCAGTTCTTC. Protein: CSGVIGRFWLAGAGTTYNEQFF.

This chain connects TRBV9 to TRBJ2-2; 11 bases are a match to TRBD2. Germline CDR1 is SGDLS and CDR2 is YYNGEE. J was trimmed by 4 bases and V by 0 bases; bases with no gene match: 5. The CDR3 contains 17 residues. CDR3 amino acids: CASSVELAGVGTGELFF. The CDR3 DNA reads TGTGCCAGCAGCGTAGAACTAGCGGGAGTTGGCACCGGGGAGCTGTTTTTT.

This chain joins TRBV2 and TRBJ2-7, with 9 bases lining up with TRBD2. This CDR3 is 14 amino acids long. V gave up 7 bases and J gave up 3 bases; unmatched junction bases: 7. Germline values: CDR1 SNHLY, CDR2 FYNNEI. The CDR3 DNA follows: TGTGCCAGCACAGAAGCGGGGGGAGGCTACGAGCAGTACTTC. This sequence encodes CASTEAGGGYEQYF.

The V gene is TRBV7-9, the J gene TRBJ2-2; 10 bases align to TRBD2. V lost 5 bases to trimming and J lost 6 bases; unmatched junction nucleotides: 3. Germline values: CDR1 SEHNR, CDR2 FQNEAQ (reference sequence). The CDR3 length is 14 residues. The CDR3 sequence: CASSGGLAAGELFF. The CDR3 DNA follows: TGTGCCAGCAGCGGAGGACTAGCGGCCGGGGAGCTGTTTTTT.

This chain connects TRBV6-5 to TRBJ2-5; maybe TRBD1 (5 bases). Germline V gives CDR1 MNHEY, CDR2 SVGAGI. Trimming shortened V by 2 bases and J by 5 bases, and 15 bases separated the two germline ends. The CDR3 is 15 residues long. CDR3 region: CASSYRAQKGETQYF. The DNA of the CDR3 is TGTGCCAGCAGTTACAGGGCGCAGAAGGGGGAGACCCAGTACTTC.

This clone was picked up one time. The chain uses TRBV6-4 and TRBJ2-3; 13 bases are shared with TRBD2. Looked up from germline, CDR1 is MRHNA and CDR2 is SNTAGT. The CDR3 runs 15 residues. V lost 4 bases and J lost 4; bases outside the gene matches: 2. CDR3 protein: CASSVTSGGADTQYF. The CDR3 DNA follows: TGTGCCAGCAGTGTCACTAGCGGGGGGGCAGATACGCAGTATTTT.